A selection of T cell receptor beta chains follows, all from one sample in a study of CD8 T cells in Susac syndrome. TCRdb fed the immunoSEQ multiplex PCR reads into MiXCR, producing one record per CDR3 protein. The table shows roughly 180,000 distinct CDR3 sequences, with roughly 92% occurring only once. The sequenced material came from CD4+ T cells from PBMCs. The receptors here all came from a human donor with multiple sclerosis. CDR3s include the opening cysteine and the closing phenylalanine or tryptophan. The D gene is left open where the match is weak. Clone size is not always given. Where it is, it says once, few, many or a class for expanded clones.

j_call: TRBJ1-5
clone_size: NA
cdr3_length: 13
v_call: TRBV6-6
d_call: NA
cdr3_aa: CASTEDGNQPQHF
cdr3_nt: TGTGCCAGCACAGAGGACGGCAATCAGCCCCAGCATTTT

j_call: TRBJ2-2
clone_size: NA
cdr3_length: 14
v_call: TRBV5-1
d_call: TRBD1
cdr3_aa: CASSRDRAIGELFF
cdr3_nt: TGCGCCAGCAGCCGGGACAGGGCTATCGGGGAGCTGTTTTTT

j_call: TRBJ2-1
clone_size: NA
cdr3_length: 16
v_call: TRBV7-2
d_call: TRBD2
cdr3_aa: CASSPDGTSGINEQFF
cdr3_nt: TGTGCCAGCAGCCCAGATGGGACTAGCGGGATCAATGAGCAGTTCTTC

j_call: TRBJ2-5
clone_size: NA
cdr3_length: 15
v_call: TRBV7-2
d_call: NA
cdr3_aa: CASSLAGGGQETQYF
cdr3_nt: TGTGCCAGCAGCTTAGCGGGAGGAGGGCAAGAGACCCAGTACTTC

j_call: TRBJ2-1
clone_size: NA
cdr3_length: 15
v_call: TRBV29-1
d_call: TRBD2
cdr3_aa: CSVTRGLADRREQFF
cdr3_nt: TGCAGCGTCACCAGGGGACTAGCGGATAGGCGGGAGCAGTTCTTC

j_call: TRBJ2-5
clone_size: NA
cdr3_length: 12
v_call: TRBV29-1
d_call: NA
cdr3_aa: CSVEGEYETQYF
cdr3_nt: TGCAGCGTTGAGGGGGAATACGAGACCCAGTACTTC

j_call: TRBJ2-7
clone_size: NA
cdr3_length: 15
v_call: TRBV18
d_call: TRBD2
cdr3_aa: CASSRIAGPSYEQYF
cdr3_nt: TGTGCCAGCTCACGCATAGCGGGACCATCCTACGAGCAGTACTTC

j_call: TRBJ1-2
clone_size: NA
cdr3_length: 12
v_call: TRBV2
d_call: NA
cdr3_aa: CASSEQSYGYTF
cdr3_nt: TGTGCCAGCAGTGAACAGTCCTATGGCTACACCTTC

j_call: TRBJ1-6
clone_size: NA
cdr3_length: 13
v_call: TRBV29-1
d_call: NA
cdr3_aa: CSIAWDYNSPLHF
cdr3_nt: TGCAGCATTGCCTGGGACTACAATTCACCCCTCCACTTT

j_call: TRBJ2-7
clone_size: NA
cdr3_length: 13
v_call: TRBV7-2
d_call: NA
cdr3_aa: CASSRLHSYEQYF
cdr3_nt: TGTGCCAGCAGCCGTCTACACTCCTACGAGCAGTACTTC

j_call: TRBJ2-3
clone_size: few
cdr3_length: 13
v_call: TRBV28
d_call: NA
cdr3_aa: CASSFTGTDTQYF
cdr3_nt: TGTGCCAGCAGTTTTACAGGGACAGATACGCAGTATTTT

j_call: TRBJ2-7
clone_size: once
cdr3_length: 13
v_call: TRBV19
d_call: TRBD1
cdr3_aa: CASSRDSIYEQYF
cdr3_nt: TGTGCCAGTAGTCGGGACAGCATCTACGAGCAGTACTTC

j_call: TRBJ2-5
clone_size: once
cdr3_length: 13
v_call: TRBV5-4
d_call: NA
cdr3_aa: CASSLRGLETQYF
cdr3_nt: TGTGCCAGCAGCTTGAGAGGTTTAGAGACCCAGTACTTC

j_call: TRBJ1-6
clone_size: NA
cdr3_length: 14
v_call: TRBV20-1
d_call: TRBD1
cdr3_aa: CSAPRTGANSPLHF
cdr3_nt: TGCAGTGCTCCTCGGACAGGGGCCAATTCACCCCTCCACTTT

j_call: TRBJ1-5
clone_size: NA
cdr3_length: 16
v_call: TRBV6-2/TRBV6-3
d_call: NA
cdr3_aa: CASSNAGDGGNQPQHF
cdr3_nt: TGTGCCAGCAGTAACGCCGGGGATGGCGGCAATCAGCCCCAGCATTTT